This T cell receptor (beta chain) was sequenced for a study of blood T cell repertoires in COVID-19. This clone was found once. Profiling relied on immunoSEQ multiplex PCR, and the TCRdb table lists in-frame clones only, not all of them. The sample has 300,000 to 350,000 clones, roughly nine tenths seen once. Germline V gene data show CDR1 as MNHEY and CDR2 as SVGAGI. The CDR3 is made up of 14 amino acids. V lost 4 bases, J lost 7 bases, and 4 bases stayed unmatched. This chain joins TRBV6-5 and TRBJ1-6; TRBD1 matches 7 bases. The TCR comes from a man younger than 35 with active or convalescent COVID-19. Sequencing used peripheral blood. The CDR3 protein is CASSWTGRNSPLHF. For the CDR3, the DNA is TGTGCCAGCAGTTGGACAGGACGGAATTCACCCCTCCACTTT.